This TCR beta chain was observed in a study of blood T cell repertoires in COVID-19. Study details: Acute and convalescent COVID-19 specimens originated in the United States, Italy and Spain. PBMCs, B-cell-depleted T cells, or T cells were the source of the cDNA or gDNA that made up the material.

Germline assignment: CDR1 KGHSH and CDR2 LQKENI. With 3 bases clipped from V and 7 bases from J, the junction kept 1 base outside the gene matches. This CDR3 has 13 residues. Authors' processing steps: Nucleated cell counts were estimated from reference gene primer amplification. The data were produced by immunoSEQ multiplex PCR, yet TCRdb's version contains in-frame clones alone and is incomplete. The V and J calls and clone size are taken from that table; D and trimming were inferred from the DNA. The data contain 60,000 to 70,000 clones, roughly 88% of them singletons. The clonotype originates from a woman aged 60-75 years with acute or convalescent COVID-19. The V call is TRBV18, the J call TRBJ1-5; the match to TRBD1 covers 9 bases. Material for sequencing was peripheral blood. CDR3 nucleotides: TGTGCCAGCTCACCCACAGGGGGCCAGCCCCAGCATTTT. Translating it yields CASSPTGGQPQHF.